These 26 T cell receptor beta chains originate from one sample sequenced in a study of blood T cells in healthy people across ages (dated by TCRdb to the mid-2010s). Library creation used 5' RACE. The reads were generated on an Illumina HiSeq 2500. A second PCR of roughly 7 to 12 cycles was run with a J-beta primer mix and a sample-barcoded 5' primer. TCRdb ran its own pipeline on the public reads, namely fastp trimming at Q25 and MiXCR clone calling, and kept in-frame beta chains. All rows with the same CDR3 protein become a single entry with the most common DNA and genes. This sample lists about 720,000 distinct CDR3 sequences; 20% to 25% were detected once. About 20% of the sample rests with the top ten. The sequenced material came from blood. These receptors all come from a man in his 70s in good health.

This clonotype was found a few times. The chain employs TRBV30 and TRBJ2-3, with a weak D call TRBD1 (5 bases). V was trimmed by 1 base and J by 6 bases, leaving 5 bases between them. CDR1 is GTSNPN, CDR2 SVGIG, per germline (reference sequence). The CDR3 extends over 11 amino acids. CDR3 in DNA: TGTGCCTGGAGTGAGGGGGATACGCAGTATTTT. This translates into CAWSEGDTQYF.

This clonotype has just a few counts. J is TRBJ2-1 and V is TRBV24-1, with D tentatively TRBD2 (5 bases). Germline V gives CDR1 KGHDR, CDR2 SFDVKD. V was cut by 4 bases and J by 6 bases, with 9 bases left in between. There are 13 residues in the CDR3. CDR3 nucleotide sequence: TGTGCCACCAGTGACGGAGGCCTCAATGAGCAGTTCTTC. It codes for CATSDGGLNEQFF.

Concerning this clonotype: Germline and junction disagree at one end, which may indicate a read error. Here the CDR3 reads CASSKRGPDTGALFF. CDR3 coding DNA: TGTGCCAGCAGCAAAAGGGGGCCGGACACCGGGGCGCTGTTTTTT. V usage is TRBV7-2 and J usage is TRBJ2-2, with 7 bases that match TRBD1. The germline V gene has CDR1 SGHTA and CDR2 FQGNSA. CDR3 length equals 15 residues.

The chain couples TRBV29-1 to TRBJ2-4; D is uncertain. Germline V gene data show CDR1 as SQVTM and CDR2 as ANQGSEA. Deletions cut 7 bases from V and 9 bases from J, with 19 bases between. The CDR3 totals 13 residues. The CDR3 loop is CSASFERNSIQYF. The CDR3 nucleotides read TGCAGCGCCTCTTTCGAGAGGAACAGCATTCAGTACTTC.

V gene TRBV20-1 combines with J gene TRBJ2-4, with D hard to call. The germline V and J ends were trimmed by 3 bases and 0 bases, with 9 bases remaining between them. The CDR3 runs to 14 residues. The germline V gene has CDR1 DFQATT and CDR2 SNEGSKA (reference sequence). This CDR3 reads CSARLTRAKNIQYF. As DNA, the CDR3 is TGCAGTGCTAGGCTGACTCGAGCCAAAAACATTCAGTACTTC.

This clonotype has just a few counts. V is TRBV5-1 and J is TRBJ1-1; D unclear. Trimming left V 3 bases short and J 0 bases short, with 9 bases between. The CDR3 has 14 residues. Germline V gene sequence: CDR1 SGHRS, CDR2 YFSETQ. CDR3 sequence (DNA): TGCGCCAGCAGCTCGAATCTCGTGAACACTGAAGCTTTCTTT. This encodes CASSSNLVNTEAFF.

There are many counts of this clonotype. CDR3 bases: TGTGCCAGCAGTCCCGGGACAGGGAAGGGTGAAAAACTGTTTTTT. This encodes CASSPGTGKGEKLFF. The chain joins TRBV12-3 or TRBV12-4 to TRBJ1-4; 9 bases line up with TRBD1. CDR3 size: 15 residues. V lost 5 bases, J lost 7 bases, and 8 bases stayed unmatched.

In this sample, this clonotype turned up a few times. The chain couples TRBV3-1 to TRBJ1-2; D is perhaps TRBD1 (5 bases). Trimming removed 4 bases at V and 2 bases at J, with 14 bases between. Germline CDR1 reads LGHDT; CDR2 reads YNNKEL (reference sequence). The CDR3 loop spans 15 amino acids. The CDR3, as DNA: TGTGCCAGCAGCCCCTGGGACGGAATGAACTATGGCTACACCTTC. It translates to CASSPWDGMNYGYTF.

In this sample, this clonotype turned up many times. The chain is built from TRBV4-1 and TRBJ1-4, with TRBD1 identical over 8 bases. With 4 bases clipped from V and 10 bases from J, the junction kept 11 bases outside the gene matches. Germline CDR1 and CDR2: MGHRA and YSYEKL. CDR3 length: 15 residues. The CDR3 coding sequence is TGCGCCAGCAGCCTCCAGGACAGGGAAGTCGGAAAACTGTTTTTT. As protein: CASSLQDREVGKLFF.

This clonotype has a single count. V and J are TRBV6-6 and TRBJ2-2; no clear D gene. CDR1 MNHNY and CDR2 SVGAGI come from the germline V gene (reference sequence). V lost 5 bases and J lost 2, with 9 bases in between. CDR3 length: 14 amino acids. The CDR3 loop reads CASSNNYNTGELFF. In nucleotides, the CDR3 is TGTGCCAGCAGTAATAACTACAACACCGGGGAGCTGTTTTTT.

J is TRBJ2-5 and V is TRBV5-1; D might be TRBD2 (7 bases). The CDR3 spans 14 residues. V was clipped by 4 bases and J by 3 bases, with 13 bases between them. In germline, CDR1 is SGHRS, CDR2 YFSETQ. The CDR3 protein is CASSGGAKEETQYF. The CDR3 region has the DNA TGCGCCAGCAGCGGGGGGGCCAAAGAAGAGACCCAGTACTTC.

This chain links TRBV18 with TRBJ1-1, with D perhaps matching TRBD1 (5 bases). V lost 3 bases and J 5 bases, leaving 19 bases between the germline ends. The CDR3 is made up of 16 amino acids. CDR1 is KGHSH and CDR2 is LQKENI in the germline V gene. CDR3 loop: CASSPSGLGRRTEAFF. In nucleotides, the CDR3 is TGTGCCAGCTCACCGTCGGGGTTGGGGCGGCGAACTGAAGCTTTCTTT.

This clonotype was found many times. J is TRBJ2-3 and V is TRBV28; tentatively, D is TRBD2 (5 bases). The germline V gene has CDR1 MDHEN and CDR2 SYDVKM. This CDR3 has 14 amino acids. The V gene lost 6 bases and the J gene lost 3 bases, with 13 bases spanning the gap. The CDR3 loop is CASRPVGRTDTQYF. The DNA of the CDR3 is TGTGCCAGCAGGCCGGTAGGGAGAACAGATACGCAGTATTTT. The variable domain in full, completed from reference TRBV28 and TRBJ2-3, reads DVKVTQSSRYLVKRTGEKVFLECVQDMDHENMFWYRQDPGLGLRLIYFSYDVKMKEKGDIPEGYSVSREKKERFSLILESASTNQTSMYLCASRPVGRTDTQYFGPGTRLTVL.

This clonotype has a count of ten or more. The chain employs TRBV25-1 and TRBJ2-1; no reliable D call. The better agreement between TRBJ2-5 and the DNA end casts doubt on the J call. The CDR3 has 11 residues. From germline, CDR1 is MGHDK and CDR2 SYGVNS. CDR3 residues: CASSVVETQYF. In DNA form, the CDR3 reads TGTGCCAGCAGTGTAGTGGAGACCCAGTACTTC.

This clonotype was detected only a few times. J is TRBJ2-3 and V is TRBV18; D possibly corresponds to TRBD2 (6 bases). The CDR3 runs 13 residues. The V gene lost 3 bases and the J gene lost 5 bases, with 9 bases spanning the gap. Germline-derived CDR1 and CDR2 are KGHSH and LQKENI. The CDR3 reads CASSPQGGDTQYF. CDR3 coding DNA: TGTGCCAGCTCACCTCAGGGAGGAGATACGCAGTATTTT.

CDR3 coding DNA: TGCAGTGCTAGAGTGGGGACAGGAGGGTCCGAGCAGTACTTC. Translating gives CSARVGTGGSEQYF. The chain has TRBV20-1 and TRBJ2-7, with TRBD1 matching over 8 bases. The CDR3 sequence is 14 residues long. Germline CDR1 and CDR2: DFQATT and SNEGSKA (reference sequence). The V segment lost 1 base and the J segment 6 bases; nucleotides outside the gene matches: 8.

V and J are TRBV6-4 and TRBJ2-3; D is ambiguous. The CDR3 runs to 13 residues. Trimming shortened V by 0 bases and J by 2 bases, and 3 bases separated the two germline ends. Germline CDR1 MRHNA, CDR2 SNTAGT. This CDR3 reads CASSDSDTDTQYF. The CDR3 DNA follows: TGTGCCAGCAGTGACTCCGACACAGATACGCAGTATTTT.

The gene calls are TRBV15 and TRBJ2-5; 7 bases align to TRBD2. The CDR3 spans 14 residues. J gave up 7 bases and V 0 bases, and 5 bases lay outside the gene matches. CDR1 is LNHNV, CDR2 YYDKDF, per germline (reference sequence). CDR3 DNA sequence: TGTGCCACCAGCAGAGATCGGGGGGTTGGGACCCAGTACTTC. Protein sequence: CATSRDRGVGTQYF.

This clonotype has only a few counts. At one boundary the junction diverges from the germline segment, which might be a read error. J is TRBJ1-2 and V is TRBV27; D remains unclear. CDR1 MNHEY and CDR2 SMNVEV come from the germline V gene (reference sequence). The CDR3 loop spans 13 amino acids. The CDR3 DNA reads TGTGCCGGCAGTCTACAGCCAAACTATGGCTACACCTTC. Translating it yields CAGSLQPNYGYTF.

V gene TRBV24-1 combines with J gene TRBJ2-7; D gene uncertain. Germline-derived CDR1 and CDR2 are KGHDR and SFDVKD. The CDR3 loop spans 13 amino acids. Trimming removed 3 bases at V and 6 bases at J, with 11 bases between. CDR3 residues: CATSDPVLREQYF. As DNA, the CDR3 is TGTGCCACCAGTGATCCAGTTCTGCGCGAGCAGTACTTC.

This clonotype was observed a handful of times. The chain links TRBV5-1 to TRBJ2-7; 7 nucleotides line up with TRBD1. V gave up 0 bases and J gave up 4 bases; unmatched junction bases: 10. Germline CDR1 is SGHRS and CDR2 is YFSETQ. This CDR3 has 16 amino acids. The CDR3 coding sequence is TGCGCCAGCAGCTTGGGTGGGGCCAGGGGGACATACGAGCAGTACTTC. Translation: CASSLGGARGTYEQYF.

This rearrangement joins TRBV7-9 to TRBJ2-5, with D possibly matching TRBD2 (6 bases). CDR3 length: 14 amino acids. Germline loops: CDR1 SEHNR, CDR2 FQNEAQ (reference sequence). V was pared by 3 bases and J by 2 bases, with 10 bases between. The CDR3: CASSFSGKQETQYF. DNA for the CDR3: TGTGCCAGCAGCTTTAGCGGAAAACAAGAGACCCAGTACTTC. Drawing the rest from reference TRBV7-9 and TRBJ2-5, the complete variable domain is DTGVSQNPRHKITKRGQNVTFRCDPISEHNRLYWYRQTLGQGPEFLTYFQNEAQLEKSRLLSDRFSAERPKGSFSTLEIQRTEQGDSAMYLCASSFSGKQETQYFGPGTRLLVL.

This clonotype was detected only a few times. The gene calls are TRBV4-3 and TRBJ2-1; 9 bases are a match to TRBD2. CDR1 is LGHNA, CDR2 YSLEER, per germline. This CDR3 spans 13 amino acids. V gave up 3 bases and J gave up 8 bases; unmatched junction bases: 2. The CDR3 protein is CASSQGLADEQFF. In DNA form, the CDR3 reads TGCGCCAGCAGCCAGGGACTAGCCGATGAGCAGTTCTTC.

This clonotype showed up just once. The CDR3 loop is CSARVGTPQETQYF. DNA for the CDR3: TGCAGTGCTAGAGTGGGGACACCACAAGAGACCCAGTACTTC. The chain couples TRBV20-1 to TRBJ2-5, with D maybe TRBD1 (6 bases). V lost 1 base and J lost 2, with 11 bases in between. The V gene's germline CDR1 is DFQATT and CDR2 SNEGSKA (reference sequence). The CDR3 contains 14 residues.

This clonotype appeared a few times. The rearrangement links TRBV3-1 to TRBJ2-1, with D unclear. Germline CDR1 reads LGHDT; CDR2 reads YNNKEL (reference sequence). This CDR3 has 12 amino acids. The V end lost 2 bases, the J end lost 9 bases, and 8 bases lay between the germline ends. The CDR3 DNA sequence: TGTGCCAGCAGCCAATTGGCGCGTGAGCAGTTCTTC. Its protein is CASSQLAREQFF.

This clonotype was observed a few times. The V and J genes are TRBV2 and TRBJ1-1, with no clear D. There are 12 residues in the CDR3. V gave up 10 bases and J gave up 11 bases, with 20 bases separating them. Germline assignment: CDR1 SNHLY and CDR2 FYNNEI. CDR3: CANAVPGEHAFF. In nucleotides, the CDR3 is TGTGCCAACGCGGTACCCGGGGAACACGCTTTCTTT.